Sequencing of this TCR beta chain was carried out in a study of cytomegalovirus exposure and HLA in healthy donors. Overall study findings and caveats: Most TCR sequences showed up rarely, but some public TCRs showed up in many donors.

The PCR made use of 60 Vbeta and 13 Jbeta primers. The assay was immunoSEQ multiplex PCR, and TCRdb's table has in-frame clones only and misses some. Of 90,000 to 140,000 clones listed, 83% are singletons. Concerning this clone itself: Its specificity is not known.

CDR3 size: 14 residues. Germline V gives CDR1 MNHEY, CDR2 SMNVEV (reference sequence). The V gene lost 2 bases and the J gene lost 4 bases, with 9 bases spanning the gap. The TCR comes from a man aged 18 to 30 in good health and CMV-seronegative. The specimen sequenced was PBMCs. The chain joins TRBV27 to TRBJ1-5, with D possibly TRBD1 on 5 matching bases. CDR3: CASSLAGFNQPQHF. CDR3 nucleotides: TGTGCCAGCAGTTTAGCAGGGTTTAATCAGCCCCAGCATTTT.